Listed below are T cell receptor beta chains from one sample, sequenced in a study of OX40 agonist ivuxolimab in advanced cancers. Repertoires were generated with immunoSEQ multiplex PCR, while TCRdb's copy carries only in-frame clones and drops some. Here the sample spans roughly 41,000 clones, about 89% being singletons. The sample here was CD4+ or CD8+ T cells sorted from blood, taken in a trial of the OX40 agonist ivuxolimab. These receptors originate from an adult with an advanced solid tumor such as melanoma, head and neck, liver or kidney cancer. The CDR3 runs from the conserved cysteine through the conserved F or W. Each record gives: CDR3 length, D gene, V gene, CDR3 protein. The D gene is left open where the match is weak.

>13|NA|TRBV5-1
CASTSGKRDGYTF
>13|NA|TRBV4-3
CASSQNWGETQYF
>17|NA|TRBV6-4
CASSDSNRTDPGQPQHF
>15|NA|TRBV25-1
CASSDRLARDGELFF
>11|NA|TRBV29-1
CSVEIGAEQYF
>14|NA|TRBV6-1
CASSELGSSYEQYF
>14|NA|TRBV7-9
CASHFGGAYNEQFF
>14|NA|TRBV7-2
CAQHRGTPSYEQYF
>18|NA|TRBV2
CASSDSGDGVYSNQPQHF
>14|TRBD1|TRBV5-6
CASSSGTGNQPQHF
>15|TRBD2|TRBV7-9
CASSLTLAGQETQYF
>13|NA|TRBV11-2
CASSLGQADGYTF
>16|NA|TRBV13
CASSPPDSSRTDTQYF
>15|NA|TRBV7-9
CASSPPGYMNTEAFF